Shown below are 13 T cell receptor beta chains from a single sample sequenced in a study of T cell repertoires in cytomegalovirus infection. TCRdb reanalysed the reads using MiXCR and keeps one entry per CDR3 protein. The table includes some 350,000 distinct CDR3 sequences, approximately 32% detected once. No antigen has been identified for these receptors. This material consisted of cultured PBMCs, taken from culture after CMV antigen stimulation. These receptors originate from a human donor in good health (CMV status not recorded). Some clones in this sample may be carry-over from other donors' samples.

The V call is TRBV7-9, the J call TRBJ2-5; 9 bases agree with TRBD1. This CDR3 is built from 13 residues. CDR1 and CDR2 from the germline V gene are SEHNR and FQNEAQ (reference sequence). Trimming at V came to 10 bases and at J to 3 bases, leaving 6 bases not matched to a gene. The CDR3 loop reads CAIPWTGEETQYF. The DNA of the CDR3 is TGTGCCATCCCCTGGACAGGGGAAGAGACCCAGTACTTC.

This clonotype was found a few times. The V call is TRBV6-8, the J call TRBJ2-2; D unclear. The CDR3 is 15 amino acids. Per the germline V gene, CDR1 is MNHGY and CDR2 is SAAAGT. The V gene lost 3 bases and the J gene lost 1 base, with 9 bases spanning the gap. The CDR3 region is CASSYWTGNTGELFF. The CDR3 coding sequence is TGTGCCAGCAGTTATTGGACGGGGAACACCGGGGAGCTGTTTTTT.

This clonotype came up many times. This rearrangement joins TRBV7-2 to TRBJ2-3; 7 nucleotides match TRBD2. With 5 bases clipped from V and 2 bases from J, the junction kept 13 bases outside the gene matches. This CDR3 is 17 amino acids long. Germline V gives CDR1 SGHTA, CDR2 FQGNSA. CDR3 in DNA: TGTGCCAGCAGCCCTCCCCCGAGACTAGCATACACAGATACGCAGTATTTT. Its protein product is CASSPPPRLAYTDTQYF.

The chain carries TRBV7-2 and TRBJ2-4; D might be TRBD1 or TRBD2, each matching 7 bases. This CDR3 has 18 residues. From germline, CDR1 is SGHTA and CDR2 FQGNSA. V lost 1 base to trimming and J lost 0 bases, with 16 bases between them. CDR3 sequence: CASSLVSTGTIAKNIQYF. The CDR3 bases are TGTGCCAGCAGCTTAGTCTCGACAGGGACTATAGCCAAAAACATTCAGTACTTC. The whole variable domain, remainder taken from reference TRBV7-2 and TRBJ2-4, is GAGVSQSPSNKVTEKGKDVELRCDPISGHTALYWYRQSLGQGLEFLIYFQGNSAPDKSGLPSDRFSAERTGGSVSTLTIQRTQQEDSAVYLCASSLVSTGTIAKNIQYFGAGTRLSVL.

The J gene is TRBJ1-5, the V gene TRBV11-2; D perhaps matches TRBD1 (5 bases). Trimming took off 3 bases at V and 3 bases at J, with 15 bases between the two ends. CDR3 size: 16 residues. Germline V gene sequence: CDR1 SGHAT, CDR2 FQNNGV. The CDR3 DNA reads TGTGCCAGCAGCTTCGGGGCCGGAGACATCAATCAGCCCCAGCATTTT. It codes for CASSFGAGDINQPQHF.

This chain links TRBV7-9 with TRBJ2-1; 10 positions match TRBD2. Looked up from germline, CDR1 is SEHNR and CDR2 is FQNEAQ (reference sequence). The CDR3 extends over 16 amino acids. J lost 0 bases, V lost 10 bases, and 9 bases had no gene match. The DNA for the CDR3 is TGTGCCACCAAGAGACTAGCGGGTGTCTCCTACAATGAGCAGTTCTTC. As protein: CATKRLAGVSYNEQFF.

The J gene is TRBJ2-7, the V gene TRBV14; D uncertain. The CDR3 totals 15 residues. Germline values: CDR1 SGHDN, CDR2 FVKESK. Between the trimmed V and J ends, which lost 0 bases and 3 bases, there was a span of 12 bases. The CDR3 region is CASSQDWTPGYEQYF. CDR3 bases: TGTGCCAGCAGCCAAGATTGGACCCCGGGCTACGAGCAGTACTTC.

The chain couples TRBV12-3 or TRBV12-4 to TRBJ2-5; TRBD2 matches 10 bases. V dropped 3 bases and J dropped 4; count of bases not matched to a gene: 5. The CDR3 runs to 15 residues. This chain's CDR3 is CASSFTSGERETQYF. The CDR3 DNA reads TGTGCCAGCAGTTTCACTAGCGGGGAGAGAGAGACCCAGTACTTC.

This chain uses TRBV11-2 with TRBJ1-6; 8 bases match TRBD1. This CDR3 has 15 residues. Germline CDR1 reads SGHAT; CDR2 reads FQNNGV. V shed 3 bases, J shed 11 bases, and the junction held 9 bases outside the gene matches. The CDR3 is CASSFTQGERAPLHF. The CDR3 DNA is TGTGCCAGCAGCTTTACACAGGGGGAGAGGGCACCCCTCCACTTT.

This clonotype was seen more than once but under ten times. The chain employs TRBV20-1 and TRBJ1-5; maybe TRBD1 (5 bases). V was cut by 1 base and J by 1 base, with 5 bases left in between. This CDR3 has 13 amino acids. Germline V lookup: CDR1 DFQATT, CDR2 SNEGSKA (reference sequence). CDR3 region: CSARGGSNQPQHF. CDR3 in DNA: TGCAGTGCTAGAGGGGGGAGCAATCAGCCCCAGCATTTT.

This rearrangement joins TRBV12-3 or TRBV12-4 to TRBJ2-4; no clear D gene. This CDR3 contains 13 residues. V gave up 6 bases and J gave up 0 bases, with 6 bases separating them. CDR3 protein: CASSILAKNIQYF. The DNA for the CDR3 is TGTGCCAGCAGCATACTAGCCAAAAACATTCAGTACTTC.

The chain has TRBV11-3 and TRBJ2-1; D gene unclear. CDR1 and CDR2 (germline): SGHNT, YENEEA. The CDR3 sequence is 12 residues long. V was shortened by 6 bases and J by 8 bases, with 11 bases between the two germline ends. The CDR3 nucleotides are TGTGCCAGCAGTGAGGCCGGGTATGAGCAGTTCTTC. Translation gives CASSEAGYEQFF.

This clonotype showed up just once. J is TRBJ2-3 and V is TRBV29-1; 7 bases align to TRBD1. Germline lookup yields CDR1 SQVTM and CDR2 ANQGSEA. The V and J ends lost 7 bases and 5 bases, in that order; junction bases with no gene match: 6. The CDR3 extends over 12 amino acids. The CDR3 DNA sequence: TGCAGCGCGATCCGGGACAGAGATACGCAGTATTTT. Translated, it gives CSAIRDRDTQYF.